Listed here are 32 T cell receptor beta chains from one sample, sequenced in a study of T cell responses to AZD1222 COVID-19 vaccine. TCRdb's copy holds only in-frame clones and misses some; the assay was immunoSEQ multiplex PCR. The table has about 88,000 clones, roughly 91% seen once. Here the sequenced sample was peripheral blood, taken 28 days after the second AZD1222 dose. The receptors stem from an adult who received the AZD1222 COVID-19 vaccine.

The chain has TRBV19 and TRBJ1-5, with 11 bases fitting TRBD1. This CDR3 region has 16 residues. Per germline, CDR1 LNHDA and CDR2 SQIVND (reference sequence). Losses at the gene ends were 7 bases for V and 7 bases for J; bases not matched to a gene: 12. The CDR3 DNA sequence: TGTGCCAGTAATGACGGACAGGGGGCAAAGGGGCAGCCCCAGCATTTT. Translated, it gives CASNDGQGAKGQPQHF.

The chain couples TRBV6-5 to TRBJ1-6; D is undetermined. From germline, CDR1 is MNHEY and CDR2 SVGAGI. This CDR3 is built from 11 residues. The ends were cut back, 6 bases at V and 7 bases at J, with 4 bases in the middle. CDR3 in DNA: TGTGCCAGCAGGGGAAATTCACCCCTCCACTTT. Amino acid sequence: CASRGNSPLHF.

The chain is built from TRBV2 and TRBJ1-5; maybe TRBD1 (6 bases). The CDR3 is made up of 14 amino acids. Germline V gene data show CDR1 as SNHLY and CDR2 as FYNNEI. V was shortened by 6 bases and J by 7 bases, with 16 bases between the two germline ends. The CDR3 DNA follows: TGTGCCAGCAGCCCAGGGGAAGGAGGACAGCCCCAGCATTTT. Residues: CASSPGEGGQPQHF.

This clone was seen a handful of times. The chain has TRBV9 and TRBJ1-2; perhaps TRBD1 as D (5 bases). V was shortened by 0 bases and J by 2 bases, with 14 bases between the two germline ends. The CDR3 is 16 amino acids. The germline V gene encodes CDR1 SGDLS and CDR2 YYNGEE. The CDR3 reads CASSVGGTGGNYGYTF. The CDR3 DNA is TGTGCCAGCAGCGTAGGAGGGACGGGGGGGAACTATGGCTACACCTTC.

The chain carries TRBV6-1 and TRBJ2-7, with D hard to call. CDR1 is MNHNS, CDR2 SASEGT, per germline. Trimming left V 2 bases short and J 3 bases short, with 8 bases between. CDR3 length: 13 amino acids. The CDR3 coding sequence is TGTGCCAGCAGTGAACATGGCAGCTACGAGCAGTACTTC. It encodes CASSEHGSYEQYF.

This chain links TRBV6-5 with TRBJ2-7; TRBD2 aligns across 13 bases. Germline trimming cut 6 bases from V and 6 bases from J; bases unmatched to any gene: 8. Germline V lookup: CDR1 MNHEY, CDR2 SVGAGI. The CDR3 is 15 residues long. The CDR3 is CASRPTGLAGLEQYF. The DNA for the CDR3 is TGTGCCAGCAGGCCTACGGGACTAGCGGGGCTCGAGCAGTACTTC.

The rearrangement joins TRBV5-4 to TRBJ2-7; 8 bases align to TRBD1. Germline CDR1 and CDR2: SGHNT and YYREEE (reference sequence). V gave up 0 bases and J gave up 1 base; unmatched junction bases: 3. This CDR3 is 15 amino acids long. The CDR3 coding sequence is TGTGCCAGCAGCTTGGGGGGGACAGGATCCTACGAGCAGTACTTC. Translated: CASSLGGTGSYEQYF.

V usage is TRBV7-3 and J usage is TRBJ2-2; TRBD1 agrees at 9 bases. Germline CDR1 is SGHTA and CDR2 is FQGTGA. Unmatched junction bases numbered 4, after V lost 3 bases and J lost 8 bases. This CDR3 has 14 amino acids. CDR3 in amino acids: CASSLGTGRGELFF. In nucleotides, the CDR3 is TGTGCCAGCAGCTTGGGGACAGGGCGTGGGGAGCTGTTTTTT.

The rearrangement uses TRBV4-1 and TRBJ2-1; 10 positions agree with TRBD2. Per the germline V gene, CDR1 is MGHRA and CDR2 is YSYEKL. The V gene end was trimmed by 0 bases and the J gene end by 9 bases; junction bases not matched to a gene: 17. This CDR3 comprises 19 residues. This chain's CDR3 is CASSQEELASGGDFIEQFF. The CDR3 coding sequence is TGCGCCAGCAGCCAAGAAGAATTGGCCAGCGGGGGGGATTTCATTGAGCAGTTCTTC.

This chain connects TRBV18 to TRBJ1-5, with 9 bases identical to TRBD1. Trimming took 6 bases from V and 5 from J; bases not matched to a gene: 2. The CDR3 covers 13 residues. CDR1 is KGHSH, CDR2 LQKENI, per germline. The CDR3 spells CASSRDRDQPQHF. CDR3 nucleotide sequence: TGTGCCAGCTCCCGGGACAGGGATCAGCCCCAGCATTTT.

The CDR3 sequence is CASSGGHQNSPLHF. In DNA form, the CDR3 reads TGTGCCAGCAGCGGGGGACACCAGAATTCACCCCTCCACTTT. The chain carries TRBV7-8 and TRBJ1-6; perhaps TRBD1 as D (6 bases). Trimming stripped 5 bases from V and 7 bases from J, with 12 bases between. The CDR3 loop spans 14 amino acids. The germline CDR1 and CDR2 sequences are SGHVS and FQNEAQ.

The gene calls are TRBV3-1 (or the pseudogene TRBV3-2) and TRBJ2-2; TRBD2 might be the D (6 bases). V was clipped by 0 bases and J by 2 bases, with 13 bases between them. The CDR3 consists of 17 residues. Germline lookup yields CDR1 LGHDT and CDR2 YNNKEL (reference sequence). CDR3 in amino acids: CASSQDHPSVNTGELFF. CDR3 nucleotides: TGTGCCAGCAGCCAAGATCATCCTAGCGTCAACACCGGGGAGCTGTTTTTT.

This chain joins TRBV6-1 and TRBJ2-6; either TRBD1 or TRBD2 may supply D (5 bases each). CDR3 length: 17 residues. Germline loops: CDR1 MNHNS, CDR2 SASEGT. The V and J ends lost 6 bases and 0 bases respectively, with 15 bases between them. The chain's CDR3 is CASREYGGYSGANVLTF. DNA for the CDR3: TGTGCCAGCAGGGAATATGGGGGATACTCTGGGGCCAACGTCCTGACTTTC.

This clone was seen once. This chain links TRBV18 with TRBJ1-6; 9 bases are shared with TRBD1. Germline assignment: CDR1 KGHSH and CDR2 LQKENI. V was clipped by 5 bases and J by 10 bases; unmatched bases: 6. The CDR3 spans 14 residues. CDR3 region: CASSSGTGQSPLHF. CDR3 DNA: TGTGCCAGCTCATCGGGGACAGGGCAATCACCCCTCCACTTT. Filled out from reference TRBV18 and TRBJ1-6, the complete variable domain reads NAGVMQNPRHLVRRRGQEARLRCSPMKGHSHVYWYRQLPEEGLKFMVYLQKENIIDESGMPKERFSAEFPKEGPSILRIQQVVRGDSAAYFCASSSGTGQSPLHFGNGTRLTVT.

Remarks on this clone: Additional DNA sequences in this sample encode the identical CDR3. The rearrangement uses TRBV5-1 and TRBJ2-5; weak D call: TRBD1 (7 bases). Germline CDR1 and CDR2: SGHRS and YFSETQ. This CDR3 contains 14 residues. V was cut by 0 bases and J by 4 bases, with 10 bases left in between. The CDR3 DNA reads TGCGCCAGCAGCTTGGGACAGGGAGGAGAGACCCAGTACTTC. Translating gives CASSLGQGGETQYF. Drawing the rest from reference TRBV5-1 and TRBJ2-5, the complete variable domain is KAGVTQTPRYLIKTRGQQVTLSCSPISGHRSVSWYQQTPGQGLQFLFEYFSETQRNKGNFPGRFSGRQFSNSRSEMNVSTLELGDSALYLCASSLGQGGETQYFGPGTRLLVL.

The CDR3 DNA reads as TGCGCCAGCAGTCGCATAGGCACCGGGGAGCTGTTTTTT. This codes for CASSRIGTGELFF. The rearrangement uses TRBV10-2 and TRBJ2-2; no firm D call. Germline V CDR1 and CDR2: WSHSY, SAAADI. The CDR3 consists of 13 residues. The ends were cut back, 5 bases at V and 4 bases at J, with 8 bases in the middle.

V usage is TRBV11-3 and J usage is TRBJ2-3, with D possibly TRBD2 on 5 matching bases. CDR3 length: 13 amino acids. Trimming removed 3 bases from V and 3 bases from J, with 7 bases in between. Germline V gene lookup returns CDR1 SGHNT and CDR2 YENEEA. The CDR3 sequence is CASSFRGTDTQYF. Written as DNA, the CDR3 is TGTGCCAGCAGCTTTCGGGGAACAGATACGCAGTATTTT.

The chain joins TRBV5-1 to TRBJ1-1, with D perhaps matching TRBD1 (6 bases). The CDR3 spans 14 residues. V was clipped by 3 bases and J by 3 bases, with 12 bases between them. The germline V gene has CDR1 SGHRS and CDR2 YFSETQ. The chain's CDR3 is CASSSQGGYTEAFF. The DNA of the CDR3 is TGCGCCAGCAGCTCACAGGGCGGCTACACTGAAGCTTTCTTT.

The chain links TRBV19 to TRBJ1-5; unclear D gene. The V end was cut by 3 bases, the J end by 4 bases, with 4 bases between. The CDR3 length is 12 residues. Germline values: CDR1 LNHDA, CDR2 SQIVND (reference sequence). CDR3 sequence reads: CASSITNQPQHF. The CDR3 DNA sequence: TGTGCCAGTAGTATCACGAATCAGCCCCAGCATTTT.

This chain joins TRBV18 and TRBJ1-2, with D tentatively TRBD1 (6 bases). The V end lost 6 bases, the J end lost 6 bases, and 20 bases lay between the germline ends. CDR3 length: 15 amino acids. Germline V lookup: CDR1 KGHSH, CDR2 LQKENI. The chain's CDR3 is CASSSGSGVMDGYTF. The DNA for the CDR3 is TGTGCCAGCTCTTCTGGGTCAGGGGTAATGGATGGCTACACCTTC.

V is TRBV7-2 and J is TRBJ2-5; D gene uncertain. V lost 1 base and J lost 1, with 7 bases in between. The CDR3 covers 14 residues. Germline V gene data show CDR1 as SGHTA and CDR2 as FQGNSA. The CDR3 sequence: CASSLVSIQETQYF. The CDR3 DNA sequence: TGTGCCAGCAGCTTAGTGTCCATCCAAGAGACCCAGTACTTC.

V usage is TRBV5-4 and J usage is TRBJ2-5, with 7 bases aligning to TRBD2. The germline CDR1 and CDR2 sequences are SGHNT and YYREEE (reference sequence). The CDR3 has 15 amino acids. V lost 4 bases and J lost 4; bases outside the gene matches: 10. CDR3 in amino acids: CASSRRDYLSETQYF. CDR3 nucleotide sequence: TGTGCCAGCAGCCGACGGGACTATTTATCAGAGACCCAGTACTTC. Using reference TRBV5-4 and TRBJ2-5 for the parts outside the CDR3, the full variable domain is ETGVTQSPTHLIKTRGQQVTLRCSSQSGHNTVSWYQQALGQGPQFIFQYYREEENGRGNFPPRFSGLQFPNYSSELNVNALELDDSALYLCASSRRDYLSETQYFGPGTRLLVL.

The chain recombines TRBV5-8 with TRBJ1-1; the match to TRBD1 covers 7 bases. The CDR3 covers 13 residues. V trimming: 4 bases; J trimming: 5 bases; junction bases outside the gene matches: 5. Germline V gene sequence: CDR1 SGHTS, CDR2 YDEGEE. The CDR3 coding sequence is TGTGCCAGCAGCCGGGGACAGAGAACTGAAGCTTTCTTT. Protein sequence: CASSRGQRTEAFF.

V gene TRBV7-9 combines with J gene TRBJ2-1, with D possibly matching TRBD1 (5 bases). The germline V and J ends were trimmed by 1 base and 0 bases, with 13 bases remaining between them. Germline CDR1 and CDR2: SEHNR and FQNEAQ (reference sequence). CDR3 size: 17 residues. CDR3: CASSLGPGSGSYNEQFF. In DNA form, the CDR3 reads TGTGCCAGCAGCTTAGGCCCAGGGTCCGGCTCCTACAATGAGCAGTTCTTC. The full variable domain, its missing parts supplied by reference TRBV7-9 and TRBJ2-1, is DTGVSQNPRHKITKRGQNVTFRCDPISEHNRLYWYRQTLGQGPEFLTYFQNEAQLEKSRLLSDRFSAERPKGSFSTLEIQRTEQGDSAMYLCASSLGPGSGSYNEQFFGPGTRLTVL.

The chain has TRBV7-2 and TRBJ1-1, with unresolved D. The CDR3 is 14 amino acids. CDR1 is SGHTA, CDR2 FQGNSA, per germline. V gave up 8 bases and J gave up 0 bases, with 13 bases separating them. CDR3: CASSLGLLNTEAFF. In DNA, the CDR3 is TGTGCCAGCTCCCTCGGCCTTCTGAACACTGAAGCTTTCTTT.

This clone was observed once. The J gene is TRBJ2-3, the V gene TRBV30, with D unclear. Trimming removed 2 bases at V and 4 bases at J, with 7 bases between. This CDR3 is 12 amino acids long. CDR1 and CDR2 (germline): GTSNPN, SVGIG (reference sequence). The CDR3 DNA is TGTGCCTGGAGTCCTGGACCAGATACGCAGTATTTT. Protein: CAWSPGPDTQYF.

The V call is TRBV19, the J call TRBJ1-4; 10 bases match TRBD1. V lost 6 bases and J lost 5; bases outside the gene matches: 6. The CDR3 has 15 amino acids. Germline lookup yields CDR1 LNHDA and CDR2 SQIVND (reference sequence). The CDR3 coding sequence is TGTGCCAGTAGCGCTCCGGGACAGGGGAATGAAAAACTGTTTTTT. It encodes CASSAPGQGNEKLFF.

V gene TRBV7-9 combines with J gene TRBJ1-1; D uncertain. CDR3 length equals 14 residues. The V gene's germline CDR1 is SEHNR and CDR2 FQNEAQ (reference sequence). V shed 3 bases and J shed 4 bases, with 12 bases lying between them. DNA for the CDR3: TGTGCCAGCAGCTTTTACGAAGGAGGCACTGAAGCTTTCTTT. Its translation: CASSFYEGGTEAFF.

This chain connects TRBV11-2 to TRBJ2-1; D ambiguous. CDR3 length equals 12 residues. Trimming took 2 bases from V and 9 from J, leaving 8 bases between them. CDR1 is SGHAT and CDR2 is FQNNGV in the germline V gene. The DNA for the CDR3 is TGTGCCAGCAGCTTATCCCTTGGTGAGCAGTTCTTC. This translates into CASSLSLGEQFF.

The CDR3 coding sequence is TGCGCCAGCAGCCAAGACCGGGACCAATCCTACGAGCAGTACTTC. Encoded protein: CASSQDRDQSYEQYF. This sequence joins TRBV4-1 and TRBJ2-7, with D possibly being TRBD1 or TRBD2 (5 bases each). The V and J ends lost 0 bases and 1 base respectively, with 10 bases between them. The CDR3 runs to 15 residues. Germline V gene lookup returns CDR1 MGHRA and CDR2 YSYEKL.

V and J are TRBV3-1 (or the pseudogene TRBV3-2) and TRBJ1-1; D ambiguous. Trimming removed 1 base from V and 0 bases from J, with 15 bases in between. This CDR3 contains 17 residues. Germline V gene sequence: CDR1 LGHDT, CDR2 YNNKEL (reference sequence). The CDR3 coding sequence is TGTGCCAGCAGCCAAGGCAAGTCGGATCGGCTGAACACTGAAGCTTTCTTT. Translating it yields CASSQGKSDRLNTEAFF.

The rearrangement links TRBV3-1 (or the pseudogene TRBV3-2) to TRBJ1-1; a possible D gene is TRBD1 (5 bases). V lost 4 bases, J lost 5 bases, and 14 bases lay in between. CDR3 length: 14 residues. Germline CDR1 is LGHDT and CDR2 is YNNKEL (reference sequence). The CDR3 is CASSLDIRATEAFF. The CDR3 region has the DNA TGTGCCAGCAGCCTGGACATCAGGGCGACTGAAGCTTTCTTT.